One and the same sample provided the 25 T cell receptor beta chains below, sequenced in a study of blood T cell repertoires in COVID-19. Profiled with immunoSEQ multiplex PCR; TCRdb holds only in-frame clones, not every one. The sample has more than 90,000 clones, around nine tenths seen once. Material for sequencing was peripheral blood. The receptors shown here come from a man aged 40-55 years with acute or convalescent COVID-19.

The chain employs TRBV4-3 and TRBJ2-1; 7 bases agree with TRBD1. The CDR3 has 14 residues. V dropped 2 bases and J dropped 6; count of bases not matched to a gene: 4. Germline CDR1 is LGHNA and CDR2 is YSLEER. The CDR3, as DNA: TGCGCCAGCAGCCAAAGGGACAGTAGCAATGAGCAGTTCTTC. Residues: CASSQRDSSNEQFF.

V and J are TRBV5-5 and TRBJ1-5, with D possibly being TRBD1 (5 bases). The ends were cut back, 1 base at V and 3 bases at J, with 17 bases in the middle. Per the germline V gene, CDR1 is SGHKS and CDR2 is YYEKEE (reference sequence). The CDR3 spans 17 residues. Here the CDR3 reads CASSLHPEGDSNQPQHF. The CDR3 DNA is TGTGCCAGCAGCTTGCATCCGGAAGGGGATTCCAATCAGCCCCAGCATTTT.

This chain uses TRBV19 with TRBJ1-2, with 10 bases identical to TRBD1. Germline V lookup: CDR1 LNHDA, CDR2 SQIVND (reference sequence). Trimming at V came to 6 bases and at J to 6 bases, leaving 10 bases not matched to a gene. This CDR3 region has 15 residues. The CDR3 spells CASSFPGTGEDGYTF. The DNA for the CDR3 is TGTGCCAGTAGCTTCCCCGGGACAGGGGAGGATGGCTACACCTTC.

V and J are TRBV10-3 and TRBJ2-3; possible D gene TRBD2, 6 bases. The CDR3 totals 15 residues. Trimming removed 6 bases from V and 4 bases from J, with 17 bases in between. Looked up from germline, CDR1 is ENHRY and CDR2 is SYGVKD. CDR3 residues: CAIRPTSESSDTQYF. The CDR3 DNA reads TGTGCCATCAGACCGACTAGTGAATCATCAGATACGCAGTATTTT.

This chain links TRBV7-2 with TRBJ2-1; 10 nucleotides agree with TRBD2. The CDR3 extends over 17 amino acids. The V gene's germline CDR1 is SGHTA and CDR2 FQGNSA. Trimming took 4 bases from V and 8 from J; bases not matched to a gene: 14. The CDR3 here is CASSSVPPSGRGDEQFF. CDR3 DNA: TGTGCCAGCAGCTCCGTACCACCGAGCGGGAGGGGCGATGAGCAGTTCTTC.

The V call is TRBV29-1, the J call TRBJ2-5; TRBD1 might be the D (6 bases). The germline V gene encodes CDR1 SQVTM and CDR2 ANQGSEA. The CDR3 contains 14 residues. The V end lost 7 bases, the J end lost 4 bases, and 19 bases lay between the germline ends. CDR3 amino acids: CSACWGRGGETQYF. The CDR3 bases are TGCAGCGCCTGTTGGGGTAGAGGGGGAGAGACCCAGTACTTC.

The chain employs TRBV19 and TRBJ2-6; 8 bases are shared with TRBD1. Germline-derived CDR1 and CDR2 are LNHDA and SQIVND (reference sequence). Losses at the gene ends were 8 bases for V and 2 bases for J; bases not matched to a gene: 2. The CDR3 extends over 14 amino acids. This CDR3 is CASQDRAGANVLTF. The CDR3 nucleotides read TGTGCCAGTCAGGACAGGGCTGGGGCCAACGTCCTGACTTTC. Full variable domain (missing parts from reference TRBV19 and TRBJ2-6): DGGITQSPKYLFRKEGQNVTLSCEQNLNHDAMYWYRQDPGQGLRLIYYSQIVNDFQKGDIAEGYSVSREKKESFPLTVTSAQKNPTAFYLCASQDRAGANVLTFGAGSRLTVL.

The rearrangement joins TRBV11-1 to TRBJ2-2, with D maybe TRBD1 (5 bases). Looked up from germline, CDR1 is SGHAT and CDR2 is FQDESV (reference sequence). Trimming removed 5 bases at V and 3 bases at J, with 13 bases between. The CDR3 length is 15 residues. CDR3 nucleotides: TGTGCCAGCAGCGGAATATGGGGCGACACCGGGGAGCTGTTTTTT. Encoded protein: CASSGIWGDTGELFF.

In this sample, this clone turned up once. Different DNA sequences within this sample yield the same CDR3. The CDR3 bases are TGTGCCAGTAGTCCATACACCGGGGAGCTGTTTTTT. It codes for CASSPYTGELFF. The V gene is TRBV19, the J gene TRBJ2-2; D is undetermined. Germline CDR1 and CDR2: LNHDA and SQIVND (reference sequence). This CDR3 region has 12 residues. The germline V and J ends were trimmed by 5 bases and 3 bases, with 4 bases remaining between them.

The gene calls are TRBV5-1 and TRBJ1-1; 8 bases match TRBD1. Germline V gives CDR1 SGHRS, CDR2 YFSETQ. The V and J ends lost 4 bases and 5 bases, in that order; junction bases with no gene match: 7. The length of the CDR3 is 14 residues. CDR3 sequence reads: CASSLRGRGTEAFF. The DNA for the CDR3 is TGCGCCAGCAGCCTCAGGGGGCGTGGGACTGAAGCTTTCTTT.

This chain links TRBV11-2 with TRBJ1-3; D call uncertain. This CDR3 is built from 14 residues. Trimming shortened V by 0 bases and J by 2 bases, and 5 bases separated the two germline ends. Germline V lookup: CDR1 SGHAT, CDR2 FQNNGV. CDR3 sequence reads: CASSLDPAGNTIYF. The CDR3 nucleotides read TGTGCCAGCAGCTTAGATCCGGCTGGAAACACCATATATTTT.

The sample holds a few counts of this clone. The V call is TRBV3-1 (or the pseudogene TRBV3-2), the J call TRBJ1-5; 7 bases agree with TRBD1. This CDR3 has 14 residues. Germline CDR1 LGHDT, CDR2 YNNKEL (reference sequence). The trim removed 10 bases at V and 0 bases at J, leaving 6 bases unmatched. CDR3 in amino acids: CATSTGDSNQPQHF. As DNA, the CDR3 is TGTGCCACCTCTACAGGGGATAGCAATCAGCCCCAGCATTTT.

The V and J genes are TRBV30 and TRBJ2-1; tentative D call: TRBD1 (5 bases). Germline assignment: CDR1 GTSNPN and CDR2 SVGIG (reference sequence). V lost 2 bases, J lost 9 bases, and 14 bases lay in between. There are 13 residues in the CDR3. The CDR3 nucleotides are TGTGCCTGGAGTACTGGCAGGGAAGGTGAGCAGTTCTTC. Translation gives CAWSTGREGEQFF.

This chain links TRBV7-9 with TRBJ1-2, with 8 bases identical to TRBD1. The CDR3 covers 14 residues. CDR1 is SEHNR and CDR2 is FQNEAQ in the germline V gene (reference sequence). The junction had 4 bases not matched to a gene; V was cut back by 3 bases and J by 4 bases. This chain's CDR3 is CASSFQGAGYGYTF. The CDR3, as DNA: TGTGCCAGCAGCTTTCAGGGGGCTGGCTATGGCTACACCTTC.

The CDR3: CASRSGPPRQGSCGYTF. DNA for the CDR3: TGTGCAAGTCGCTCCGGCCCTCCGAGACAGGGGTCGTGTGGCTACACCTTC. This chain uses TRBV12-2 with TRBJ1-2; TRBD1 is the table's D call and was not checked against the DNA. TRBV12-2 is a pseudogene locus. The CDR3 totals 17 residues.

The rearrangement joins TRBV2 to TRBJ1-5, with D perhaps matching TRBD1 (6 bases). The CDR3 has 15 amino acids. Germline CDR1 is SNHLY and CDR2 is FYNNEI. The V and J ends lost 6 bases and 2 bases respectively, with 14 bases between them. For the CDR3, the DNA is TGTGCCAGCAGACGGACAGCCTCGGGCAATCAGCCCCAGCATTTT. Protein sequence: CASRRTASGNQPQHF.

The chain joins TRBV5-6 to TRBJ2-7; no clear D. This CDR3 has 11 residues. V lost 2 bases, J lost 5 bases, and 5 bases lay in between. Germline-derived CDR1 and CDR2 are SGHDT and YYEEEE. The DNA for the CDR3 is TGTGCCAGCAGCTTACGGGACGAGCAGTACTTC. This encodes CASSLRDEQYF.

This clone has just one count. The chain carries TRBV12-5 and TRBJ1-1, with 7 bases fitting TRBD1. Germline CDR1 reads LGHNT; CDR2 reads FRNRAP. With V trimmed by 3 bases and J by 0 bases, 4 bases remained unmatched. This CDR3 region has 15 residues. DNA for the CDR3: TGTGCTAGTGGTTTCCATCAGGGGGTGAACACTGAAGCTTTCTTT. Protein product: CASGFHQGVNTEAFF.

This sequence joins TRBV29-1 and TRBJ1-5, with 7 bases that match TRBD1. The germline CDR1 and CDR2 sequences are SQVTM and ANQGSEA. The CDR3 extends over 13 amino acids. V trimming: 4 bases; J trimming: 5 bases; junction bases outside the gene matches: 5. For the CDR3, the DNA is TGCAGCGTTGGACAGGGAGGCGATCAGCCCCAGCATTTT. Translation: CSVGQGGDQPQHF.

The rearrangement links TRBV6-6 to TRBJ2-1; D is uncertain. CDR1 is MNHNY and CDR2 is SVGAGI in the germline V gene (reference sequence). CDR3 length: 11 residues. V was pared by 8 bases and J by 7 bases, with 9 bases between. CDR3 sequence reads: CASGQENEQFF. CDR3 sequence (DNA): TGTGCCAGCGGCCAGGAAAATGAGCAGTTCTTC.

This chain uses TRBV30 with TRBJ1-1, with TRBD1 identical over 9 bases. CDR1 is GTSNPN and CDR2 is SVGIG in the germline V gene (reference sequence). This CDR3 is built from 17 residues. J gave up 2 bases and V 2 bases, and 12 bases lay outside the gene matches. The CDR3 loop reads CAWSSGGRTGGNTEAFF. DNA of the CDR3: TGTGCCTGGAGTAGTGGGGGTCGAACAGGGGGCAACACTGAAGCTTTCTTT.

The rearrangement links TRBV5-1 to TRBJ1-2; 7 bases line up with TRBD1. Germline V gives CDR1 SGHRS, CDR2 YFSETQ. The CDR3 runs to 13 residues. The J segment lost 6 bases and the V segment lost 0 bases, leaving 2 bases of the junction unmatched. CDR3 sequence: CASSLEGGNGYTF. CDR3 in DNA: TGCGCCAGCAGCTTGGAAGGGGGCAATGGCTACACCTTC. Supplemented by reference TRBV5-1 and TRBJ1-2, the full variable domain reads KAGVTQTPRYLIKTRGQQVTLSCSPISGHRSVSWYQQTPGQGLQFLFEYFSETQRNKGNFPGRFSGRQFSNSRSEMNVSTLELGDSALYLCASSLEGGNGYTFGSGTRLTVV.

This clone came up once. The genes are TRBV12-3 or TRBV12-4 and TRBJ2-1, with TRBD2 as a possible D gene (6 bases). CDR3 length: 13 residues. Trimming cost V 7 bases and J 4 bases, with 11 bases left between them. CDR3: CASTLTRYNEQFF. CDR3 in DNA: TGTGCCAGCACCCTGACTAGGTACAATGAGCAGTTCTTC.

The chain combines TRBV9 with TRBJ1-2; 7 bases match TRBD1. The CDR3 contains 15 residues. Per the germline V gene, CDR1 is SGDLS and CDR2 is YYNGEE. The V gene end was trimmed by 0 bases and the J gene end by 2 bases; junction bases not matched to a gene: 4. CDR3: CASSVGGRGNYGYTF. In DNA, the CDR3 is TGTGCCAGCAGCGTAGGCGGCAGGGGGAACTATGGCTACACCTTC.

This chain links TRBV19 with TRBJ2-7; 9 bases agree with TRBD2. The CDR3 is 16 residues long. Trimming cost V 6 bases and J 0 bases; bases outside gene matches: 9. Germline V CDR1 and CDR2: LNHDA, SQIVND (reference sequence). CDR3 loop: CASSPGLALSSYEQYF. DNA of the CDR3: TGTGCCAGTAGCCCAGGACTAGCGCTGAGCTCCTACGAGCAGTACTTC.